The clone carrying this TCR beta chain came up a few times. What it binds is unknown. The source of the sample is a study of identical twins. Study observations and caveats: Invariant populations such as MAIT and iNKT cells could partly muddle zero-insertion analyses. The more abundant beta clonotypes in cord blood had fewer insertions, and memory repertoires did not show this. Out-of-frame alpha sequences common to twins were enriched for low generation probability. Models came in too low on out-of-frame TCR alpha sharing in monozygotic twins.

One entry per CDR3 protein results from TCRdb running MiXCR on the 5' RACE reads. The table shows 450,000 to 650,000 distinct CDR3 sequences, with 9.6% occurring only once. Germline V gene data show CDR1 as DFQATT and CDR2 as SNEGSKA (reference sequence). The CDR3 sequence is 13 residues long. Trimming removed 1 base from V and 9 bases from J, with 15 bases in between. In addition, the sample was reused for a study of yellow fever vaccine responses in identical twins.

Input material: PBMCs. This clonotype was sampled from a woman aged 18-29 years in good health. The V call is TRBV20-1, the J call TRBJ1-1; D perhaps matches TRBD1 (5 bases). The CDR3 DNA reads as TGCAGTGCTAGAGCCACAGGTTCAGAGCAAGCTTTCTTT. Translation gives CSARATGSEQAFF.